These 27 T cell receptor beta chains were sequenced from one sample in a study of T cell responses to AZD1222 COVID-19 vaccine. Profiled with immunoSEQ multiplex PCR; TCRdb holds only in-frame clones, not every one. This sample contains about 140,000 clones. The sequenced material came from peripheral blood. The receptor source for this set is an adult in good health.

The CDR3 region is CASSFRGGTDTQYF. The CDR3 coding sequence is TGTGCCAGCAGCTTTCGCGGGGGCACAGATACGCAGTATTTT. The chain recombines TRBV7-9 with TRBJ2-3, with D possibly TRBD2 on 6 matching bases. The CDR3 length is 14 residues. The V and J ends lost 3 bases and 1 base respectively, with 8 bases between them. Per the germline V gene, CDR1 is SEHNR and CDR2 is FQNEAQ (reference sequence). Full variable domain (remainder filled in from reference TRBV7-9 and TRBJ2-3): DTGVSQNPRHKITKRGQNVTFRCDPISEHNRLYWYRQTLGQGPEFLTYFQNEAQLEKSRLLSDRFSAERPKGSFSTLEIQRTEQGDSAMYLCASSFRGGTDTQYFGPGTRLTVL.

In regard to this clone: Additional DNA sequences in this sample encode the identical CDR3. This chain links TRBV18 with TRBJ1-2; 8 positions agree with TRBD1. Trimming at V came to 4 bases and at J to 3 bases, leaving 1 base not matched to a gene. CDR1 and CDR2 (germline): KGHSH, LQKENI. The CDR3 consists of 13 residues. The CDR3 is CASSRGQDYGYTF. The DNA of the CDR3 is TGTGCCAGCTCACGGGGACAGGACTATGGCTACACCTTC.

The chain recombines TRBV28 with TRBJ1-5; 8 bases fit TRBD1. The CDR3 is 14 residues long. The ends lost 6 bases at V and 6 bases at J; junction bases unmatched: 7. Germline V gives CDR1 MDHEN, CDR2 SYDVKM. CDR3 in amino acids: CASRSTGATQPQHF. Written as DNA, the CDR3 is TGTGCCAGCAGATCGACAGGGGCGACTCAGCCCCAGCATTTT.

The chain carries TRBV19 and TRBJ2-1, with D maybe TRBD2 (5 bases). Germline V gene sequence: CDR1 LNHDA, CDR2 SQIVND (reference sequence). V lost 5 bases and J 9 bases, leaving 11 bases between the germline ends. The CDR3 is made up of 12 amino acids. The CDR3 nucleotides read TGTGCCAGTAGTTCCCTAGCAGGTGAGCAGTTCTTC. It codes for CASSSLAGEQFF. Combining the CDR3 with reference TRBV19 and TRBJ2-1 gives the whole variable domain DGGITQSPKYLFRKEGQNVTLSCEQNLNHDAMYWYRQDPGQGLRLIYYSQIVNDFQKGDIAEGYSVSREKKESFPLTVTSAQKNPTAFYLCASSSLAGEQFFGPGTRLTVL.

The chain employs TRBV6-1 and TRBJ1-6; unclear D gene. Trimming took 2 bases from V and 8 from J, leaving 10 bases between them. The germline gives CDR1 MNHNS, CDR2 SASEGT. There are 14 residues in the CDR3. The CDR3 sequence: CASSELGLHSPLHF. CDR3 bases: TGTGCCAGCAGTGAACTCGGACTACATTCACCCCTCCACTTT.

The V call is TRBV2, the J call TRBJ2-7, with 8 bases lining up with TRBD2. Germline V gene data show CDR1 as SNHLY and CDR2 as FYNNEI. There are 15 residues in the CDR3. The V gene end was trimmed by 5 bases and the J gene end by 2 bases; junction bases not matched to a gene: 8. DNA of the CDR3: TGTGCCAGCAGTACAGGACTAGCTGGTACCTACGAGCAGTACTTC. It yields the protein CASSTGLAGTYEQYF.

With regard to this clone: A read error may account for a junction end that differs from germline. The gene calls are TRBV6-1 and TRBJ1-5; a weak D match, TRBD1 (6 bases). Germline-derived CDR1 and CDR2 are MNHNS and SASEGT. This CDR3 has 15 amino acids. Here the CDR3 DNA reads TGTGCCAGCAGTGAAAGGGGGGGCGGAGGGTTCTCATTGAGTTTT. This gives the protein CASSERGGGGFSLSF.

In the case of this clone: It is likely a read error, because the conserved phenylalanine at the end of the CDR3 is missing. It is unclear where the CDR3 begins or ends on the DNA, so no DNA is shown, and the CDR3 is as TCRdb lists it. The gene calls are TRBV6-1 and TRBJ1-1; the D call in the table, TRBD1, was not verified against the DNA. The germline V gene has CDR1 MNHNS and CDR2 SASEGT. The CDR3 spans 11 amino acids, including both terminal residues. The CDR3: CASSEALTGYY.

The chain combines TRBV5-6 with TRBJ1-5; D possibly corresponds to TRBD1 (6 bases). CDR3 length equals 13 residues. Trimming removed 3 bases from V and 5 bases from J, with 9 bases in between. Germline V gene sequence: CDR1 SGHDT, CDR2 YYEEEE. DNA for the CDR3: TGTGCCAGCAGCTCCAGGGGCCATCAGCCCCAGCATTTT. It translates to CASSSRGHQPQHF.

The chain links TRBV6-1 to TRBJ1-5; D remains ambiguous. Trimming stripped 0 bases from V and 4 bases from J, with 16 bases between. Germline V gene data show CDR1 as MNHNS and CDR2 as SASEGT. This CDR3 has 17 residues. CDR3 bases: TGTGCCAGCAGTGAAGCCCAGTTCTCTTCGGAAAATCAGCCCCAGCATTTT. Its translation is CASSEAQFSSENQPQHF.

The rearrangement joins TRBV19 to TRBJ2-7, with 12 positions matching TRBD1. Germline V gene lookup returns CDR1 LNHDA and CDR2 SQIVND (reference sequence). CDR3 length: 19 residues. Unmatched junction bases numbered 17, after V lost 4 bases and J lost 4 bases. The CDR3 loop is CASSRTPGTGGAGSYEQYF. For the CDR3, the DNA is TGTGCCAGTAGTAGAACCCCCGGGACAGGGGGCGCGGGGAGTTACGAGCAGTACTTC.

In DNA, the CDR3 is TGTGCCAGCAGCCAAGAGGGGTTCTACTCCTACGAGCAGTACTTC. It specifies CASSQEGFYSYEQYF. The chain carries TRBV4-2 and TRBJ2-7, with no clear D. V shed 0 bases and J shed 0 bases, with 9 bases lying between them. Germline CDR1 reads LGHNA; CDR2 reads YNFKEQ. CDR3 length equals 15 residues.

The chain uses TRBV30 and TRBJ2-1, with D uncertain. Looked up from germline, CDR1 is GTSNPN and CDR2 is SVGIG (reference sequence). Trimming pared 5 bases from V and 6 bases from J, leaving 20 bases between. This CDR3 region has 15 residues. The CDR3 bases are TGTGCCTGGGTCCTACGCCTGGGCCCAGGCAATGAGCAGTTCTTC. Encoded protein: CAWVLRLGPGNEQFF.

The chain couples TRBV28 to TRBJ2-5, with 10 bases that match TRBD2. This CDR3 has 16 amino acids. Germline trimming cut 2 bases from V and 5 bases from J; bases unmatched to any gene: 8. Germline CDR1 MDHEN, CDR2 SYDVKM. CDR3 sequence reads: CASSLNQRGGLETQYF. In DNA, the CDR3 is TGTGCCAGCAGTTTAAACCAGCGGGGGGGCTTGGAGACCCAGTACTTC.

The chain recombines TRBV6-5 with TRBJ2-6; no reliable D call. The length of the CDR3 is 15 residues. Deletions cut 3 bases from V and 0 bases from J, with 6 bases between. The germline V gene has CDR1 MNHEY and CDR2 SVGAGI. The CDR3 DNA is TGTGCCAGCAGTTATAGGCGCTCTGGGGCCAACGTCCTGACTTTC. This codes for CASSYRRSGANVLTF.

The chain has TRBV6-6 and TRBJ2-5, with 11 bases matching TRBD2. After removal of 4 bases from V and 4 bases from J, the junction contained 8 bases not matched to a gene. CDR3 length: 16 residues. Germline values: CDR1 MNHNY, CDR2 SVGAGI (reference sequence). The CDR3 DNA reads TGTGCCAGCAGTTCCCTTAGCGGGGGGGGACGAGAGACCCAGTACTTC. Translated, it gives CASSSLSGGGRETQYF.

This chain joins TRBV5-5 and TRBJ1-2; no clear D. Germline-derived CDR1 and CDR2 are SGHKS and YYEKEE (reference sequence). The CDR3 sequence is 15 residues long. With 0 bases removed from V and 0 bases from J, the gap between germline ends came to 9 bases. CDR3 in amino acids: CASSLVGNPNYGYTF. The CDR3 coding sequence is TGTGCCAGCAGCTTGGTAGGCAATCCTAACTATGGCTACACCTTC.

V is TRBV14 and J is TRBJ2-7; TRBD2 matches at 10 bases. Germline CDR1 is SGHDN and CDR2 is FVKESK. The CDR3 loop spans 14 amino acids. Germline trimming cut 6 bases from V and 6 bases from J; bases unmatched to any gene: 8. CDR3 bases: TGTGCCAGCAGTCCTAGCGGGGGTCCGCGCGAGCAGTACTTC. Translating it yields CASSPSGGPREQYF.

The CDR3 bases are TGCGCCAGCAGCTTGGGAGGTCAGAACAATGAGCAGTTCTTC. This sequence encodes CASSLGGQNNEQFF. V and J are TRBV5-1 and TRBJ2-1, with no clear D. Germline V gives CDR1 SGHRS, CDR2 YFSETQ. The germline V and J ends were trimmed by 0 bases and 5 bases, with 9 bases remaining between them. CDR3 size: 14 residues.

The chain has TRBV7-9 and TRBJ2-2, with a weak D call TRBD2 (6 bases). The ends were cut back, 5 bases at V and 3 bases at J, with 10 bases in the middle. CDR1 is SEHNR, CDR2 FQNEAQ, per germline (reference sequence). The CDR3 length is 14 residues. The CDR3 DNA follows: TGTGCCAGCAGCCTCGGAGGGGACACCGGGGAGCTGTTTTTT. Protein sequence: CASSLGGDTGELFF.

The V and J genes are TRBV9 and TRBJ2-3, with D possibly being TRBD1 (6 bases). Germline lookup yields CDR1 SGDLS and CDR2 YYNGEE. This CDR3 region has 15 residues. V was cut by 3 bases and J by 6 bases, with 17 bases left in between. The CDR3 DNA sequence: TGTGCCAGCAGCGGGGGTTTACTCCAGGGGGATACGCAGTATTTT. It is translated as CASSGGLLQGDTQYF.

The gene calls are TRBV28 and TRBJ2-7; TRBD1 matches 8 bases. The germline gives CDR1 MDHEN, CDR2 SYDVKM. This CDR3 comprises 14 residues. V lost 5 bases, J lost 6 bases, and 9 bases stayed unmatched. The CDR3 nucleotides are TGTGCCAGCAGTCCGGGGGACGGACAGGGCGAGCAGTACTTC. Protein sequence: CASSPGDGQGEQYF.

The rearrangement joins TRBV28 to TRBJ2-5; the match to TRBD2 covers 10 bases. Germline loops: CDR1 MDHEN, CDR2 SYDVKM. J gave up 4 bases and V 3 bases, and 11 bases lay outside the gene matches. The CDR3 length is 17 residues. In DNA, the CDR3 is TGTGCCAGCAGTTTGAGGTGGGCGACTAGCGGGCGAGAGACCCAGTACTTC. Amino acid sequence: CASSLRWATSGRETQYF. The entire variable domain, with the rest obtained from reference TRBV28 and TRBJ2-5, is as follows: DVKVTQSSRYLVKRTGEKVFLECVQDMDHENMFWYRQDPGLGLRLIYFSYDVKMKEKGDIPEGYSVSREKKERFSLILESASTNQTSMYLCASSLRWATSGRETQYFGPGTRLLVL.

The chain links TRBV6-5 to TRBJ1-5; D may be TRBD1 (5 bases). CDR1 is MNHEY, CDR2 SVGAGI, per germline. This CDR3 is 16 amino acids long. V lost 2 bases to trimming and J lost 6 bases, with 17 bases between them. The CDR3 coding sequence is TGTGCCAGCAGTTACGCCCCCGGGGACGGGGGTCAGCCCCAGCATTTT. It specifies CASSYAPGDGGQPQHF.

This chain joins TRBV5-4 and TRBJ2-2; TRBD1 or TRBD2 may be the D gene (6 bases each). Germline V lookup: CDR1 SGHNT, CDR2 YYREEE (reference sequence). This CDR3 is built from 15 residues. V was cut by 4 bases and J by 2 bases, with 12 bases left in between. CDR3 amino acids: CASSPGGTNTGELFF. The CDR3 DNA sequence: TGTGCCAGCAGCCCTGGGGGGACAAACACCGGGGAGCTGTTTTTT.

This rearrangement joins TRBV7-6 to TRBJ2-3, with 9 bases lining up with TRBD2. This CDR3 has 16 residues. The germline gives CDR1 SGHVS, CDR2 FNYEAQ. V was pared by 1 base and J by 1 base, with 3 bases of the junction left unmatched. DNA of the CDR3: TGTGCCAGCAGCTTAGTGCGGGGGGGAGGCACAGATACGCAGTATTTT. The encoded protein is CASSLVRGGGTDTQYF.

Concerning this clone itself: Other nucleotide sequences from this sample produce the same CDR3. The V and J genes are TRBV28 and TRBJ1-4, with D unresolved. CDR1 is MDHEN, CDR2 SYDVKM, per germline. The CDR3 length is 11 residues. V lost 4 bases and J 5 bases, leaving 2 bases between the germline ends. Here the CDR3 reads CASSSNEKLFF. CDR3 DNA sequence: TGTGCCAGCAGTTCAAATGAAAAACTGTTTTTT.